The next 21 T cell receptor beta chains were all read from a single sample in a study of T cell changes during pregnancy in multiple sclerosis. Clones were read by immunoSEQ multiplex PCR, and TCRdb kept only the in-frame ones, dropping some. The sample has about 42,000 clones, approximately 90% seen once. This material consisted of CD4+ T cells from peripheral blood mononuclear cells, taken after pregnancy. These TCRs come from a female donor with multiple sclerosis, enrolled in a pregnancy study.

The chain recombines TRBV7-2 with TRBJ1-2; the D gene is possibly TRBD1 (6 bases). Germline V gene sequence: CDR1 SGHTA, CDR2 FQGNSA. The ends were cut back, 5 bases at V and 4 bases at J, with 8 bases in the middle. The CDR3 has 12 amino acids. CDR3 residues: CASSDRIYGYTF. Written as DNA, the CDR3 is TGTGCCAGCAGCGACAGGATCTATGGCTACACCTTC.

This clone was picked up many times. V is TRBV2 and J is TRBJ1-2; no reliable D call. Germline V lookup: CDR1 SNHLY, CDR2 FYNNEI. The ends were cut back, 4 bases at V and 8 bases at J, with 17 bases in the middle. The CDR3 spans 14 residues. CDR3 loop: CASSGQAAWRGYTF. CDR3 bases: TGTGCCAGCAGTGGGCAGGCCGCCTGGAGGGGCTACACCTTC.

The chain links TRBV28 to TRBJ2-2, with 12 positions matching TRBD1. V lost 6 bases and J lost 7; bases outside the gene matches: 9. There are 16 residues in the CDR3. Germline V gene sequence: CDR1 MDHEN, CDR2 SYDVKM. This CDR3 reads CASRPRDRGLGGELFF. The DNA of the CDR3 is TGTGCCAGCAGACCCCGGGACAGGGGGCTTGGCGGGGAGCTGTTTTTT.

The chain links TRBV27 to TRBJ1-6; D possibly corresponds to TRBD1 (5 bases). V was trimmed by 2 bases and J by 8 bases, leaving 10 bases between them. This CDR3 contains 14 residues. Germline-derived CDR1 and CDR2 are MNHEY and SMNVEV (reference sequence). CDR3 sequence reads: CASSLRDSDSPLHF. The CDR3, as DNA: TGTGCCAGCAGTTTAAGGGACTCAGATTCACCCCTCCACTTT.

This sequence joins TRBV10-3 and TRBJ1-5, with D hard to call. The germline V and J ends were trimmed by 0 bases and 4 bases, with 13 bases remaining between them. The CDR3 consists of 16 residues. Germline V gives CDR1 ENHRY, CDR2 SYGVKD. CDR3 bases: TGTGCCATCAGTGAGTCCTACTCAACAGATAATCAGCCCCAGCATTTT. It codes for CAISESYSTDNQPQHF.

The chain carries TRBV7-2 and TRBJ1-2; D may be TRBD1 (5 bases). Trimming pared 5 bases from V and 5 bases from J, leaving 12 bases between. The CDR3 length is 13 residues. Germline assignment: CDR1 SGHTA and CDR2 FQGNSA. The chain's CDR3 is CASSLTRGYGYTF. CDR3 nucleotides: TGTGCCAGCAGCCTCACGCGGGGGTATGGCTACACCTTC.

This chain links TRBV29-1 with TRBJ2-3, with TRBD1 as a possible D gene (6 bases). Germline values: CDR1 SQVTM, CDR2 ANQGSEA. The CDR3 is 14 residues long. V gave up 4 bases and J gave up 4 bases, with 15 bases separating them. CDR3: CSVGPGQMPDTQYF. In DNA, the CDR3 is TGCAGCGTTGGCCCGGGACAAATGCCAGATACGCAGTATTTT.

The rearrangement uses TRBV6-6 and TRBJ1-6, with 10 positions matching TRBD1. The CDR3 covers 16 residues. Germline CDR1 MNHNY, CDR2 SVGAGI (reference sequence). J gave up 7 bases and V 2 bases, and 5 bases lay outside the gene matches. The DNA for the CDR3 is TGTGCCAGCAGTTACGATAAGGGACAGGGGAATTCACCCCTCCACTTT. Protein product: CASSYDKGQGNSPLHF.

The V and J genes are TRBV19 and TRBJ1-2; TRBD1 is a possible D gene (5 bases). The CDR3 is made up of 14 amino acids. Trimming removed 10 bases at V and 2 bases at J, with 17 bases between. Looked up from germline, CDR1 is LNHDA and CDR2 is SQIVND (reference sequence). The CDR3 loop reads CATSSLGGNYGYTF. CDR3 in DNA: TGTGCCACCAGTAGTTTGGGGGGAAACTATGGCTACACCTTC. Combining the CDR3 with reference TRBV19 and TRBJ1-2 gives the whole variable domain DGGITQSPKYLFRKEGQNVTLSCEQNLNHDAMYWYRQDPGQGLRLIYYSQIVNDFQKGDIAEGYSVSREKKESFPLTVTSAQKNPTAFYLCATSSLGGNYGYTFGSGTRLTVV.

The DNA for the CDR3 is TGTGCCCGGGGGAGGGAAGGGGCTTCTGGGGCCAACGTCCTGACTTTC. It encodes CARGREGASGANVLTF. The chain couples TRBV30 to TRBJ2-6, with 7 bases lining up with TRBD2. The V and J ends lost 8 bases and 1 base, in that order; junction bases with no gene match: 11. Germline V gene data show CDR1 as GTSNPN and CDR2 as SVGIG (reference sequence). The CDR3 is 16 amino acids.

This sequence joins TRBV2 and TRBJ1-2, with D possibly matching TRBD1 (5 bases). The V gene lost 1 base and the J gene lost 4 bases, with 13 bases spanning the gap. The length of the CDR3 is 15 residues. Germline values: CDR1 SNHLY, CDR2 FYNNEI. Here the CDR3 DNA reads TGTGCCAGCAGTGAAGGAGTGCGGGGCGGCTATGGCTACACCTTC. Its protein product is CASSEGVRGGYGYTF.

As regards this clone: The junction and the germline gene differ at one end; a read error may be behind it. The chain uses TRBV10-3 and TRBJ1-2; D remains unclear. Germline V lookup: CDR1 ENHRY, CDR2 SYGVKD. The CDR3 loop spans 14 amino acids. This CDR3 is CAIRDDGRVYGYTF. CDR3 sequence (DNA): TGTGCCATCCGTGATGATGGGAGGGTATATGGCTACACCTTC.

This clone came up once. V is TRBV2 and J is TRBJ1-1; 11 positions match TRBD1. The junction had 9 bases not matched to a gene; V was cut back by 8 bases and J by 7 bases. The CDR3 has 14 residues. The germline gives CDR1 SNHLY, CDR2 FYNNEI. As DNA, the CDR3 is TGTGCCAGCCGAACCGGGACAGGGGGTTTTGAAGCTTTCTTT. Translation: CASRTGTGGFEAFF.

This CDR3 reads CATSRDSTGTEAFF. CDR3 DNA sequence: TGTGCCACCAGCAGAGATTCGACAGGGACTGAAGCTTTCTTT. This chain joins TRBV15 and TRBJ1-1, with 7 bases aligning to TRBD1. Per the germline V gene, CDR1 is LNHNV and CDR2 is YYDKDF (reference sequence). V lost 0 bases to trimming and J lost 5 bases; unmatched junction nucleotides: 3. The CDR3 has 14 amino acids.

This clone was seen only once. The V call is TRBV29-1, the J call TRBJ1-4; D gene uncertain. The CDR3 has 13 amino acids. Per the germline V gene, CDR1 is SQVTM and CDR2 is ANQGSEA. Deletions cut 4 bases from V and 7 bases from J, with 13 bases between. In nucleotides, the CDR3 is TGCAGCGTTGGCGACGGGATCGGTGAAAAACTGTTTTTT. Residues: CSVGDGIGEKLFF.

The chain links TRBV28 to TRBJ2-5, with 8 bases that match TRBD2. CDR3 size: 13 residues. Trimming removed 10 bases from V and 7 bases from J; junction bases left unmatched: 11. Germline-derived CDR1 and CDR2 are MDHEN and SYDVKM. The CDR3 protein is CATRGGGTSTQYF. In DNA form, the CDR3 reads TGTGCCACCAGGGGCGGGGGGACATCGACCCAGTACTTC. The variable domain in full, completed from reference TRBV28 and TRBJ2-5, reads DVKVTQSSRYLVKRTGEKVFLECVQDMDHENMFWYRQDPGLGLRLIYFSYDVKMKEKGDIPEGYSVSREKKERFSLILESASTNQTSMYLCATRGGGTSTQYFGPGTRLLVL.

In the case of this clone: This specimen includes other DNA sequences encoding the same CDR3. This sequence joins TRBV5-1 and TRBJ2-5; the match to TRBD2 covers 13 bases. This CDR3 contains 16 residues. Germline CDR1 is SGHRS and CDR2 is YFSETQ. V was clipped by 4 bases and J by 5 bases; unmatched bases: 8. As DNA, the CDR3 is TGCGCCAGCAGCCCTGGGACTAGCGGGGCGCAGGAGACCCAGTACTTC. Amino acid sequence: CASSPGTSGAQETQYF.

The chain links TRBV14 to TRBJ1-2, with 8 bases that match TRBD1. This CDR3 comprises 15 residues. Germline CDR1 is SGHDN and CDR2 is FVKESK. After removal of 1 base from V and 3 bases from J, the junction contained 4 bases not matched to a gene. CDR3 protein: CASSQGTGMDYGYTF. CDR3 in DNA: TGTGCCAGCAGCCAAGGGACAGGGATGGACTATGGCTACACCTTC. The full variable domain, in which reference TRBV14 and TRBJ1-2 provide the parts outside the CDR3, is EAGVTQFPSHSVIEKGQTVTLRCDPISGHDNLYWYRRVMGKEIKFLLHFVKESKQDESGMPNNRFLAERTGGTYSTLKVQPAELEDSGVYFCASSQGTGMDYGYTFGSGTRLTVV.

The chain links TRBV9 to TRBJ2-1; TRBD2 is a possible D gene (6 bases). Germline lookup yields CDR1 SGDLS and CDR2 YYNGEE. The length of the CDR3 is 16 residues. V was cut by 0 bases and J by 3 bases, with 13 bases left in between. CDR3 residues: CASSVAGRGRYNEQFF. The CDR3 coding sequence is TGTGCCAGCAGCGTAGCGGGGCGGGGACGCTACAATGAGCAGTTCTTC.

This clone was seen only once. V and J are TRBV2 and TRBJ1-2, with 7 bases that match TRBD1. V gave up 4 bases and J gave up 0 bases; unmatched junction bases: 2. Germline V gives CDR1 SNHLY, CDR2 FYNNEI. The CDR3 extends over 14 amino acids. The CDR3 protein is CASSGDSANYGYTF. CDR3 sequence (DNA): TGTGCCAGCAGTGGGGACAGCGCTAACTATGGCTACACCTTC.

The chain uses TRBV5-8 and TRBJ2-2; D is ambiguous. Trimming removed 3 bases from V and 0 bases from J, with 6 bases in between. The CDR3 is 14 amino acids. Per the germline V gene, CDR1 is SGHTS and CDR2 is YDEGEE. CDR3 nucleotides: TGTGCCAGCAGCTCCAGGACGAACACCGGGGAGCTGTTTTTT. Translating it yields CASSSRTNTGELFF.